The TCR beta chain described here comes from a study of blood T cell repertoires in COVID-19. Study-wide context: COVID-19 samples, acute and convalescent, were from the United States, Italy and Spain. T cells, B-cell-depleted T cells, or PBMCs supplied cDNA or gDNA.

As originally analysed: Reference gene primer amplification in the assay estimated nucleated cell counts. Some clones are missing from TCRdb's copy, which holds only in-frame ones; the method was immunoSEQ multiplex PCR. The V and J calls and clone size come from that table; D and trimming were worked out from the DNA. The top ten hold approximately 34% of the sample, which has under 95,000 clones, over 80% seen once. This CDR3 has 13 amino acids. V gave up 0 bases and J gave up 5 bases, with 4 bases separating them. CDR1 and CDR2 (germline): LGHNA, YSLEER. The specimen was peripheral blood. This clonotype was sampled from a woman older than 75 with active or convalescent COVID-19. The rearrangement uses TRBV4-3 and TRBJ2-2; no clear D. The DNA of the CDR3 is TGCGCCAGCAGCCAAGATAGAACCGGGGAGCTGTTTTTT. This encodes CASSQDRTGELFF.